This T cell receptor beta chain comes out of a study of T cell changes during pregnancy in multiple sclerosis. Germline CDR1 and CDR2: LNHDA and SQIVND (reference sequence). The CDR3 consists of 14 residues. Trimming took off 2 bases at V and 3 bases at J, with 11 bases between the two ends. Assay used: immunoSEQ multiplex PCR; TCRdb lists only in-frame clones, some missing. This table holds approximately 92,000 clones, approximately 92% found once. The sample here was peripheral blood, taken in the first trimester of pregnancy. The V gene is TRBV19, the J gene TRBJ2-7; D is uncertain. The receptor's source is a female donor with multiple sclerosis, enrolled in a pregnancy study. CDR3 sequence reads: CASSIRPERYEQYF. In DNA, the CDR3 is TGTGCCAGTAGTATACGTCCCGAGCGCTACGAGCAGTACTTC.